These 4 T cell receptor beta chains came from one sample sequenced in a study of Tregs in tolerant kidney transplant recipients. Repertoires were generated with immunoSEQ multiplex PCR, while TCRdb's copy carries only in-frame clones and drops some. The sample yields 92,000 or so clones, 85% to 95% seen once. Sequencing input: CD8+ T cells from blood. The receptors shown here come from a human donor in good health.

The chain links TRBV6-1 to TRBJ1-2; 8 bases fit TRBD1. The CDR3 has 17 residues. Germline V CDR1 and CDR2: MNHNS, SASEGT. The junction had 14 bases not matched to a gene; V was cut back by 1 base and J by 7 bases. CDR3 DNA: TGTGCCAGCAGTGAAGTAAGGTGGGACAGGTCCTATCTTGGCTACACCTTC. Translation gives CASSEVRWDRSYLGYTF.

The chain carries TRBV7-9 and TRBJ2-7; weak D call: TRBD2 (6 bases). Looked up from germline, CDR1 is SEHNR and CDR2 is FQNEAQ (reference sequence). There are 14 residues in the CDR3. The ends were cut back, 1 base at V and 7 bases at J, with 14 bases in the middle. CDR3 loop: CASSLGARGREQYF. The CDR3 bases are TGTGCCAGCAGCTTAGGGGCTCGGGGGAGGGAGCAGTACTTC.

The chain links TRBV5-8 to TRBJ2-7, with TRBD2 matching over 7 bases. Looked up from germline, CDR1 is SGHTS and CDR2 is YDEGEE. The CDR3 consists of 16 residues. Germline trimming cut 2 bases from V and 0 bases from J; bases unmatched to any gene: 8. CDR3 residues: CASSFRLAGSSYEQYF. Written as DNA, the CDR3 is TGTGCCAGCAGCTTTCGACTAGCTGGGAGCTCCTACGAGCAGTACTTC.

The chain joins TRBV27 to TRBJ1-5, with TRBD1 matching over 7 bases. The germline V gene encodes CDR1 MNHEY and CDR2 SMNVEV (reference sequence). The CDR3 loop spans 14 amino acids. V gave up 4 bases and J gave up 4 bases; unmatched junction bases: 4. The CDR3 DNA reads TGTGCCAGCAGTTCGGGGACAGAGAATCAGCCCCAGCATTTT. Translation gives CASSSGTENQPQHF.